Listed here are 3 T cell receptor beta chains from one sample, sequenced in a study of T cells in localized non-small cell lung cancer. The repertoire was sequenced with immunoSEQ multiplex PCR; TCRdb's copy has only in-frame clones and lacks some. Counted here are approximately 47,000 clones, around 86% occurring once; the ten biggest clones make up around 2.5%. The sequenced sample was PBMCs, obtained before any cancer treatment. The receptors stem from a man between 40 and 75 years old with stage II lung adenocarcinoma.

In its sample, this clone was seen once. This sequence joins TRBV30 and TRBJ2-1, with TRBD2 identical over 9 bases. The CDR3 runs 15 residues. The J segment lost 7 bases and the V segment lost 6 bases, leaving 13 bases of the junction unmatched. CDR1 and CDR2 (germline): GTSNPN, SVGIG (reference sequence). CDR3 amino acids: CACTTGLAGSNEQFF. DNA of the CDR3: TGTGCCTGCACAACGGGTCTAGCGGGGTCTAATGAGCAGTTCTTC. The whole variable domain, remainder taken from reference TRBV30 and TRBJ2-1, is SQTIHQWPATLVQPVGSPLSLECTVEGTSNPNLYWYRQAAGRGLQLLFYSVGIGQISSEVPQNLSASRPQDRQFILSSKKLLLSDSGFYLCACTTGLAGSNEQFFGPGTRLTVL.

This chain connects TRBV9 to TRBJ1-3; perhaps TRBD1 as D (6 bases). This CDR3 contains 15 residues. The ends were cut back, 3 bases at V and 2 bases at J, with 12 bases in the middle. The V gene's germline CDR1 is SGDLS and CDR2 YYNGEE. CDR3 nucleotides: TGTGCCAGCAGCGAGGGGGAGGCGGCTGGAAACACCATATATTTT. This codes for CASSEGEAAGNTIYF.

This chain links TRBV9 with TRBJ2-3, with a possible D match to TRBD2 (5 bases). Germline CDR1 SGDLS, CDR2 YYNGEE. CDR3 length equals 14 residues. Trimming took off 0 bases at V and 1 base at J, with 6 bases between the two ends. The CDR3 nucleotides are TGTGCCAGCAGCGTAGAGGGAGGCACAGATACGCAGTATTTT. The encoded protein is CASSVEGGTDTQYF.